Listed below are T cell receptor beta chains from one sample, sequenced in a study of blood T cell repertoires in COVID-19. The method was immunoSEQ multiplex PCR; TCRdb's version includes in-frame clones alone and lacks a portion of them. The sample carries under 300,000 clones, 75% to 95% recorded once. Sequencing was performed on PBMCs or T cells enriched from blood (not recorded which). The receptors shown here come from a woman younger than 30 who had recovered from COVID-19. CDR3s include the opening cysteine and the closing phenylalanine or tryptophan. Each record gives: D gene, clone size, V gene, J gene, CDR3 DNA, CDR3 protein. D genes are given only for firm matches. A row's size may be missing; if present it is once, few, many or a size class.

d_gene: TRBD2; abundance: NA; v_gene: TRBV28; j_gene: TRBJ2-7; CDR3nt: TGTGCCACCACCCTCGGACTAGCGACTATCTTC; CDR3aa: CATTLGLATIF
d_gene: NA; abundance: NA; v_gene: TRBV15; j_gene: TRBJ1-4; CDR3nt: TGTGCCACCAGCAGCAGCGAGGAAAAACTGTTTTTT; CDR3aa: CATSSSEEKLFF
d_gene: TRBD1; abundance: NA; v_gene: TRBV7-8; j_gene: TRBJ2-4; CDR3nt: TGTGCCAGCAACTTAGGGACAGGTTGGCAGAGGACCGGGAGTGGCAAAAACATTCAGTACTTC; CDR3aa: CASNLGTGWQRTGSGKNIQYF
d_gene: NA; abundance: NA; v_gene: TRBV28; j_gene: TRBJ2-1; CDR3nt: TGTGCCAGCAGTTCCCCTTTAAGGGGGGAGGGGGACAATGAGCAGTTCTTC; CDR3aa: CASSSPLRGEGDNEQFF
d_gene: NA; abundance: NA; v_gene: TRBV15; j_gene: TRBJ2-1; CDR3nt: TGTGCCACCAGCGAACAACGCGGGTCCTACAATGAGCAGTTCTTC; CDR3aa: CATSEQRGSYNEQFF
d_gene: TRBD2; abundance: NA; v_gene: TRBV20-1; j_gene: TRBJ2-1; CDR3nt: TGCAGTGCTAGTATCCAGGGACTAGCGGCCCTTACATACAATGAGCAGTTCTTC; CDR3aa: CSASIQGLAALTYNEQFF
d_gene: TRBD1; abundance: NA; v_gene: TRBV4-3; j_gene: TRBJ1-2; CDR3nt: TGCGCCAGCAGCCAAGAACGGACAGGGACTAACTATGGCTACACCTTC; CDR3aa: CASSQERTGTNYGYTF
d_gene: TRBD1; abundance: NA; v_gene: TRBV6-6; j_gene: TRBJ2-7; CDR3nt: TGTGCCAGCAGTGGGACAGCCTACGAGCAGTACTTC; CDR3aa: CASSGTAYEQYF
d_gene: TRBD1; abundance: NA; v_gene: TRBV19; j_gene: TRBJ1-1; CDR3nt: TGTGCCAGTAGTATCCCGGGACAGGGGGCGAACGCTGAAGCTTTCTTT; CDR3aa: CASSIPGQGANAEAFF
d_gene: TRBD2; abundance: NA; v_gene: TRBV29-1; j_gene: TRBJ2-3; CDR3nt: TGCAGCTTCCTCGGACTAGCGGGGTACACAGATACGCAGTATTTT; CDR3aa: CSFLGLAGYTDTQYF
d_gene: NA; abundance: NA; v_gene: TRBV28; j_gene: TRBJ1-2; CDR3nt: TGTGCCAGCAGTCCAGGTGCCTATGGCTACACCTTC; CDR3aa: CASSPGAYGYTF
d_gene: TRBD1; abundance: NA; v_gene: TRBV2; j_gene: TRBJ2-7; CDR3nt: TGTGCCAGCAGTGCGGGACAGGGGGACTACGAGCAGTACTTC; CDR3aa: CASSAGQGDYEQYF
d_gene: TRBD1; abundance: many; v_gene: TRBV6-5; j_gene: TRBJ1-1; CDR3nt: TGTGCCAGCAGTTCGGGACAGGGGAACACTGAAGCTTTCTTT; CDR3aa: CASSSGQGNTEAFF
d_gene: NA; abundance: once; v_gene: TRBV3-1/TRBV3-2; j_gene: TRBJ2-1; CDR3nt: TGTGCCAGCAGCCCAAGGCGGGACTCCTACAATGAGCAGTTCTTC; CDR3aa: CASSPRRDSYNEQFF
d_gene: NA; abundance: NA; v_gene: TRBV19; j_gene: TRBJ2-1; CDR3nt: TGTGCCAGTAGTTCGGGACTTCTCAATGAGCAGTTCTTC; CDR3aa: CASSSGLLNEQFF
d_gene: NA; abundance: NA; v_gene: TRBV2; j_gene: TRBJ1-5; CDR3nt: TGTGCCAGCAGTGGACAGGACAATCAGCCCCAGCATTTT; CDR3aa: CASSGQDNQPQHF
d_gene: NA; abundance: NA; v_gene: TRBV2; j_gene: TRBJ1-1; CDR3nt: TGTGCCAGCACCGCCCGGGAAGTCCGAGTAGCTTTCTTT; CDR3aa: CASTAREVRVAFF
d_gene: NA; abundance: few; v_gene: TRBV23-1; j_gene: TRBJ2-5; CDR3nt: TGCGCCAGCACCAGGACCCAGTACTTC; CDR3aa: CASTRTQYF
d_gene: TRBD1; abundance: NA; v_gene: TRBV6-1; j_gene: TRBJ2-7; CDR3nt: TGTGCCAGCAGTGGAATAGTAGGGACAGGAAACTTCTCCTACGAGCAGTACTTC; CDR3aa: CASSGIVGTGNFSYEQYF
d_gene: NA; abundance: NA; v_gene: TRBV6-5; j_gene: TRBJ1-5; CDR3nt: TGTGCCAGCAGTTACTCGCCAGGGAATCAGCCCCAGCATTTT; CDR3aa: CASSYSPGNQPQHF
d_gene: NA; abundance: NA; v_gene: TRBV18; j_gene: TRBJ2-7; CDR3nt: TGTGCCAGCTCAGATACTAGCACCTACGAGCAGTACTTC; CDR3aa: CASSDTSTYEQYF
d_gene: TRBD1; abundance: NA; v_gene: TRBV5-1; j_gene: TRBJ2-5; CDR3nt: TGCGCCAGCAGCTTGGGACACGGACAGGGGCGAGAGACCCAGTACTTC; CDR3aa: CASSLGHGQGRETQYF
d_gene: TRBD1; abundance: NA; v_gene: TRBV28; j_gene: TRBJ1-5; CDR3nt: TGTGCCAGCAGTCCTGGAGGGGGCGGTCAGCCCCAGCATTTT; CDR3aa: CASSPGGGGQPQHF
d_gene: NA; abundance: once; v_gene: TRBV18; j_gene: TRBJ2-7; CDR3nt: TGTGCCAGCTCACCAGTGGGGAGGGGGGACTACGAGCAGTACTTC; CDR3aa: CASSPVGRGDYEQYF
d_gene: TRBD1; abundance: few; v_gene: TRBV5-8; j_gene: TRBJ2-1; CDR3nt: TGTGCCAGCAGCCCGGACAGGGCACCCGATGAGCAGTTCTTC; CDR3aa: CASSPDRAPDEQFF
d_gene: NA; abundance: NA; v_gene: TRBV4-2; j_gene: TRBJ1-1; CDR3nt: TGTGCCAGCAGCCAAGATCGCAGGAACACTGAAGCTTTCTTT; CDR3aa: CASSQDRRNTEAFF
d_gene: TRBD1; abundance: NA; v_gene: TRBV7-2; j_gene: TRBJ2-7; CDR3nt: TGTGCCAGCAGCCCTGACAGGGGGCGCGGGTACGAGCAGTACTTC; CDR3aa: CASSPDRGRGYEQYF
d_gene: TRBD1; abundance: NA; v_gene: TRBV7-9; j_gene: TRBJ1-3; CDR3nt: TGTGCCAGCAGCTTACTCGACGCAGGGGGCACTGGAAACACCATATATTTT; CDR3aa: CASSLLDAGGTGNTIYF
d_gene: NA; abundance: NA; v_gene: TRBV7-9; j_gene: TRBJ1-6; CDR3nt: TGTGCCAGCAGCTCGACCGCTAGCTCCTATAATTCACCCCTCCACTTT; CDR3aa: CASSSTASSYNSPLHF
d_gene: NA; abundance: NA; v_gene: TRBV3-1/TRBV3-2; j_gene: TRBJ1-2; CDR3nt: TGTGCCAGCAGTCAGGATTTCTATGGCTACACCTTC; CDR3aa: CASSQDFYGYTF
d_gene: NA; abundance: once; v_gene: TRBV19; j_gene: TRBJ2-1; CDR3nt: TGTGCCAGCCGAAGCGGTTACGGATACAATGAGCAGTTCTTC; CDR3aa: CASRSGYGYNEQFF
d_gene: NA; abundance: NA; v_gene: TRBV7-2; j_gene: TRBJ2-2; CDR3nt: TGTGCCAGCAGCTTAGTACGGTCGGGGATCACCGGGGAGCTGTTTTTT; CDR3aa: CASSLVRSGITGELFF
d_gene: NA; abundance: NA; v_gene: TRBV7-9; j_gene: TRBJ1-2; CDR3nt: TGTGCCAGCAGCTCGGCGGGACTCATATCCAACTATGGCTACACCTTC; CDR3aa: CASSSAGLISNYGYTF
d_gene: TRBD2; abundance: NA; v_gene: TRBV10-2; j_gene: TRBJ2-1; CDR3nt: TGCGCCAGCAGTCGGACTAGCTCCGAGCAGTTCTTC; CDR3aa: CASSRTSSEQFF